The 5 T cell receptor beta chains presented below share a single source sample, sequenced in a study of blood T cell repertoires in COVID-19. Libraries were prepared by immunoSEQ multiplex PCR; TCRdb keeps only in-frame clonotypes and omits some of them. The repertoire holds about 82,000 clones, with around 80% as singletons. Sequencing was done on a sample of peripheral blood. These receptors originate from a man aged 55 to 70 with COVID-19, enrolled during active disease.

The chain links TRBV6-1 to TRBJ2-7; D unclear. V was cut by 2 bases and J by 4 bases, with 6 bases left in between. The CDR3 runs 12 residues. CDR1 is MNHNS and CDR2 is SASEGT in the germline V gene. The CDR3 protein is CASSEKSYEQYF. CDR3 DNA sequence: TGTGCCAGCAGTGAAAAGAGTTACGAGCAGTACTTC.

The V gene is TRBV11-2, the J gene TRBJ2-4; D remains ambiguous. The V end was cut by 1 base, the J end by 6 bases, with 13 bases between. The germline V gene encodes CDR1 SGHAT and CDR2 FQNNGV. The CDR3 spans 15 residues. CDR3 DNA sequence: TGTGCCAGCAGCTTAGTCGTGAAATCGGGAAACATTCAGTACTTC. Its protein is CASSLVVKSGNIQYF.

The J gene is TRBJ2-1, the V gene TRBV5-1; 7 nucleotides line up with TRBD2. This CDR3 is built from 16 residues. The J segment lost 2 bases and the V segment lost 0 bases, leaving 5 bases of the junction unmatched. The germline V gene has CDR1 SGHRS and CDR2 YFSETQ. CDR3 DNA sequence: TGCGCCAGCAGCTTGGCGTTGACTAGCCCCTACAATGAGCAGTTCTTC. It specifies CASSLALTSPYNEQFF.

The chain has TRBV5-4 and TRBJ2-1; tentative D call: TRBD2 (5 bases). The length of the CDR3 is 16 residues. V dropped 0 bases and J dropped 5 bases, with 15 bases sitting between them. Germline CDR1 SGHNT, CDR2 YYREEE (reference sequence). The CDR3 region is CASSLGAPGINNEQFF. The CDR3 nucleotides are TGTGCCAGCAGCTTGGGGGCCCCCGGGATTAACAATGAGCAGTTCTTC.

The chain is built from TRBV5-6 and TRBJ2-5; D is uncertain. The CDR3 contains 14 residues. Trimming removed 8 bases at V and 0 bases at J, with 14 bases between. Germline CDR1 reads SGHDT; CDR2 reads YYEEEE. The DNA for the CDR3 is TGTGCCAGTAACCCGACACCCTACCAAGAGACCCAGTACTTC. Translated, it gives CASNPTPYQETQYF.